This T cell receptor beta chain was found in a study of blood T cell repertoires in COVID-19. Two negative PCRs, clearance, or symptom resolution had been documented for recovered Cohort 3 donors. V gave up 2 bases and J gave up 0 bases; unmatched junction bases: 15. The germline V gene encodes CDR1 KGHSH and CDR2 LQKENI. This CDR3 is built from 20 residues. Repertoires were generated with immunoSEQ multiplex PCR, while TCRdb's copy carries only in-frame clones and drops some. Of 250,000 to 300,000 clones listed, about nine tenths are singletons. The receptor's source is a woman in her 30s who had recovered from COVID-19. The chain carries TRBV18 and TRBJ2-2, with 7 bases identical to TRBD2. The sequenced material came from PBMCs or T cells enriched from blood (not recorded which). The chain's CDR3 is CASSPTPGGAGFANTGELFF. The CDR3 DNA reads TGTGCCAGCTCACCAACTCCCGGAGGAGCGGGATTTGCGAACACCGGGGAGCTGTTTTTT.